The clone carrying this T cell receptor beta chain is classed as medium-sized (0.01 to 0.1%). TCRdb used MiXCR to reprocess the 5' RACE reads, holding one entry per CDR3 protein. The data contain fewer than 40,000 distinct CDR3 sequences, roughly 25% of them singletons. Per germline, CDR1 SQVTM and CDR2 ANQGSEA. The CDR3 sequence is 14 residues long. J gave up 8 bases and V 0 bases, and 6 bases lay outside the gene matches. The V call is TRBV29-1, the J call TRBJ2-1; 8 bases are shared with TRBD1. Sample: memory CD4+ T cells sorted from blood. Subset indicated: memory CD4+ T cells, CD4+CD45RO+CD25-. The receptor was derived from a female donor with breast cancer. In DNA, the CDR3 is TGCAGCGTTGAAGATCCCAGGACAGGGCATGAGCAGTTCTTC. This gives the protein CSVEDPRTGHEQFF.